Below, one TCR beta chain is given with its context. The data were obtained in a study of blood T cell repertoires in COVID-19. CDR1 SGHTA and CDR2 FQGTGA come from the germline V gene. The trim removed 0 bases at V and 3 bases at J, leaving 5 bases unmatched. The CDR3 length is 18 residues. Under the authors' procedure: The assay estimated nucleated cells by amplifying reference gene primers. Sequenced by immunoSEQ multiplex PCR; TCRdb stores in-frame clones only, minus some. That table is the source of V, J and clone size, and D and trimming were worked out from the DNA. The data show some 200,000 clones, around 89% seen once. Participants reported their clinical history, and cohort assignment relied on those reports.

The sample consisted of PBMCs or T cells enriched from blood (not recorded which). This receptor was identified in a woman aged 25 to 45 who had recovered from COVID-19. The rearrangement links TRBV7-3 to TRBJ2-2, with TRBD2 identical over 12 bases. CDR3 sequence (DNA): TGTGCCAGCAGCTTAACAGGGACTAGCGGGTCTTACACCGGGGAGCTGTTTTTT. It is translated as CASSLTGTSGSYTGELFF. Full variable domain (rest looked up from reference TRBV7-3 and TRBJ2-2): GAGVSQTPSNKVTEKGKYVELRCDPISGHTALYWYRQSLGQGPEFLIYFQGTGAADDSGLPNDRFFAVRPEGSVSTLKIQRTERGDSAVYLCASSLTGTSGSYTGELFFGEGSRLTVL.